Below are 14 T cell receptor beta chains sequenced from a single sample in a study of CD8+ T cells in alopecia areata. Following RNA extraction, reverse transcription yielded cDNA that acted as the sequencing template. Clones were read by immunoSEQ multiplex PCR, and TCRdb kept only the in-frame ones, dropping some. The table lists 25,000 or so clones, about 50% of them singletons. Sequencing was done on a sample of NKG2D-high CD8+ T cells sorted from blood. The origin of the receptors is a human donor with alopecia areata.

The J gene is TRBJ2-3, the V gene TRBV5-1; D may be TRBD2 (6 bases). The CDR3 contains 16 residues. Trimming took 4 bases from V and 5 from J, leaving 20 bases between them. Germline V gene lookup returns CDR1 SGHRS and CDR2 YFSETQ. This CDR3 is CASSNLRAPRGDTQYF. CDR3 bases: TGCGCCAGCAGCAACCTCAGGGCGCCGCGGGGAGATACGCAGTATTTT.

The chain links TRBV5-5 to TRBJ2-2, with D uncertain. Germline values: CDR1 SGHKS, CDR2 YYEKEE (reference sequence). This CDR3 region has 14 residues. The V gene lost 0 bases and the J gene lost 5 bases, with 8 bases spanning the gap. CDR3 coding DNA: TGTGCCAGCAGCTTGGGGGTGGCAACCGGGGAGCTGTTTTTT. Amino acid sequence: CASSLGVATGELFF.

The chain has TRBV6-5 and TRBJ1-5, with TRBD1 as a possible D gene (5 bases). Per the germline V gene, CDR1 is MNHEY and CDR2 is SVGAGI. The CDR3 covers 15 residues. Trimming took 0 bases from V and 4 from J, leaving 10 bases between them. Here the CDR3 reads CASSYSKGLNQPQHF. The DNA of the CDR3 is TGTGCCAGCAGTTACTCGAAGGGGTTGAATCAGCCCCAGCATTTT.

This clone was observed once. The rearrangement uses TRBV11-2 and TRBJ2-7; D tentatively fits TRBD1 or TRBD2 (5 bases each). This CDR3 spans 13 amino acids. CDR1 is SGHAT, CDR2 FQNNGV, per germline. V gave up 7 bases and J gave up 2 bases, with 12 bases separating them. As DNA, the CDR3 is TGTGCCAGCACCTTTGGGACCCCCTACGAGCAGTACTTC. This sequence encodes CASTFGTPYEQYF.

The chain uses TRBV2 and TRBJ2-7, with 16 bases aligning to TRBD2. The V gene end was trimmed by 3 bases and the J gene end by 2 bases; junction bases not matched to a gene: 4. Looked up from germline, CDR1 is SNHLY and CDR2 is FYNNEI. The CDR3 loop spans 17 amino acids. CDR3 DNA: TGTGCCAGCAGTGACTCAGGGACTAGCGGGAGGGCCTACGAGCAGTACTTC. Protein: CASSDSGTSGRAYEQYF.

The DNA of the CDR3 is TGTGCCAGCGCGCCGGGACCCACCTATGGCTACACCTTC. As protein: CASAPGPTYGYTF. J is TRBJ1-2 and V is TRBV6-5, with a possible D match to TRBD1 (5 bases). The CDR3 is made up of 13 amino acids. CDR1 and CDR2 (germline): MNHEY, SVGAGI. Trimming stripped 8 bases from V and 4 bases from J, with 14 bases between.

This clone has only a few counts. CDR3 sequence: CASSFLAFGAKYNEQFF. In DNA, the CDR3 is TGTGCCAGCAGCTTCTTAGCATTTGGGGCGAAATACAATGAGCAGTTCTTC. V is TRBV7-8 and J is TRBJ2-1, with D maybe TRBD1 (5 bases). This CDR3 has 17 residues. CDR1 is SGHVS and CDR2 is FQNEAQ in the germline V gene. Trimming shortened V by 3 bases and J by 4 bases, and 19 bases separated the two germline ends.

The chain links TRBV4-1 to TRBJ1-3, with D possibly TRBD1 on 6 matching bases. CDR3 length: 15 amino acids. Germline V gives CDR1 MGHRA, CDR2 YSYEKL. The V end lost 3 bases, the J end lost 0 bases, and 9 bases lay between the germline ends. The CDR3 nucleotides read TGCGCCAGCAGCCACGGGGGCCGCTCTGGAAACACCATATATTTT. Its protein is CASSHGGRSGNTIYF.

J is TRBJ2-2 and V is TRBV4-1, with a tentative D call TRBD1 (6 bases). The CDR3 runs 16 residues. The germline gives CDR1 MGHRA, CDR2 YSYEKL. Trimming removed 4 bases at V and 5 bases at J, with 17 bases between. CDR3 DNA: TGCGCCAGCAGCCGGATTGGGACACAATCTACCGGGGAGCTGTTTTTT. This gives the protein CASSRIGTQSTGELFF.

This sequence joins TRBV28 and TRBJ2-5; 7 positions match TRBD1. The CDR3 length is 14 residues. Germline V gives CDR1 MDHEN, CDR2 SYDVKM. The trim removed 6 bases at V and 10 bases at J, leaving 14 bases unmatched. The CDR3 loop reads CASRTGTADRDQYF. CDR3 sequence (DNA): TGTGCCAGCAGGACCGGGACAGCGGATCGGGACCAGTACTTC. Based on the CDR3 plus reference TRBV28 and TRBJ2-5, the full variable domain is DVKVTQSSRYLVKRTGEKVFLECVQDMDHENMFWYRQDPGLGLRLIYFSYDVKMKEKGDIPEGYSVSREKKERFSLILESASTNQTSMYLCASRTGTADRDQYFGPGTRLLVL.

This clone was counted a few times. The chain links TRBV27 to TRBJ2-7; 7 bases line up with TRBD1. CDR1 is MNHEY, CDR2 SMNVEV, per germline (reference sequence). Trimming cost V 5 bases and J 2 bases; bases outside gene matches: 9. This CDR3 contains 15 residues. CDR3 residues: CASSALRDRAYEQYF. For the CDR3, the DNA is TGTGCCAGCAGTGCCCTCCGGGACAGAGCCTACGAGCAGTACTTC.

This clone was recorded a few times. This chain uses TRBV9 with TRBJ2-3, with D unresolved. Trimming removed 4 bases at V and 7 bases at J, with 13 bases between. This CDR3 spans 13 amino acids. The germline gives CDR1 SGDLS, CDR2 YYNGEE. CDR3 residues: CASSPPIGNTQYF. DNA of the CDR3: TGTGCCAGCAGCCCCCCCATAGGGAATACGCAGTATTTT.

J is TRBJ2-3 and V is TRBV4-1, with TRBD2 matching over 7 bases. V dropped 2 bases and J dropped 1; count of bases not matched to a gene: 6. Looked up from germline, CDR1 is MGHRA and CDR2 is YSYEKL. The CDR3 has 16 amino acids. CDR3 residues: CASSQTQGGGTDTQYF. The DNA for the CDR3 is TGCGCCAGCAGCCAAACCCAGGGAGGGGGCACAGATACGCAGTATTTT.

The rearrangement joins TRBV27 to TRBJ2-5; 14 nucleotides line up with TRBD2. Trimming cost V 0 bases and J 4 bases; bases outside gene matches: 1. This CDR3 has 16 amino acids. Germline-derived CDR1 and CDR2 are MNHEY and SMNVEV (reference sequence). CDR3 sequence reads: CASSLSGLAGGETQYF. The CDR3 coding sequence is TGTGCCAGCAGTTTATCAGGACTAGCGGGGGGAGAGACCCAGTACTTC.